This TCR beta chain was observed in a study of immune heterogeneity within non-small cell lung tumors. Study results and limitations: The study found high-frequency T-cell receptor beta clonotypes largely distinct between individual patients. The study found identical dominant CDR3 beta clonotypes recurring across tumor sites within a patient, alongside site-unique high-frequency clones.

This clonotype was found a few times. Its antigen is currently unknown. Bulk tumor genomic DNA was the template, and each sample received around 650 ng. Surgical sampling yielded several biopsies per primary tumor (spaced far apart). Each patient presented with untreated, newly diagnosed non-small cell lung cancer and received curative surgery. TCR beta CDR3 regions came from multiplex PCR with 32 forward V and 13 reverse J primers. Each CDR3 protein is one row after TCRdb ran MiXCR on the multiplex PCR reads. This table holds around 29,000 distinct CDR3 sequences, 28% found once. The CDR3 runs to 14 residues. The ends lost 2 bases at V and 4 bases at J; junction bases unmatched: 3. CDR1 is DFQATT, CDR2 SNEGSKA, per germline (reference sequence).

The receptor's source is a man between 40 and 49 years old with non-small cell lung cancer. The sequenced sample was lung tumor tissue. The J gene is TRBJ2-1, the V gene TRBV20-1, with 9 bases fitting TRBD1. In DNA, the CDR3 is TGCAGTGCTAGACCCGGGACAGGGTACAATGAGCAGTTCTTC. This sequence encodes CSARPGTGYNEQFF.